This record covers a single TCR beta chain. V was trimmed by 2 bases and J by 1 base, leaving 6 bases between them. Germline V gene data show CDR1 as SGHNT and CDR2 as YYREEE (reference sequence). The CDR3 is 13 residues long. The sample belongs to a study of blood T cell repertoires in COVID-19. Study at large: Acute and convalescent COVID-19 specimens originated in the United States, Italy and Spain. T cells, B-cell-depleted T cells, or PBMCs supplied cDNA or gDNA.

Sequenced by immunoSEQ multiplex PCR; TCRdb stores in-frame clones only, minus some. The sample includes over 80,000 clones, 70% to 80% of them seen just once. The source material was peripheral blood. The chain employs TRBV5-4 and TRBJ1-1, with D tentatively TRBD1 (5 bases). The sequence was obtained from a woman aged 80 or older with active or convalescent COVID-19. The CDR3 bases are TGTGCCAGCAGCTTCGACAGGAACACTGAAGCTTTCTTT. Amino acid sequence: CASSFDRNTEAFF.